The source of this TCR beta chain is a study of CD8+CD57+ T cells in acquired aplastic anemia. For the study at large: Yields of DNA that came from sorted CD4+ and CD8+ cells averaged approximately 3.5 ug. Findings and limits, study-wide: Patients and controls shared roughly 30 CD8+ CDR3 sequences, which appeared highly expressed in patients and within their immunodominant clones.

It was patients with CD8+CD57+ cell expansion by flow cytometry who were chosen for sequencing. All patients had severe acquired aplastic anemia. All patients were therapy-naive when blood was sampled. As concerns this clonotype: The antigen remains unidentified.

This CDR3 is 13 amino acids long. Germline assignment: CDR1 SEHNR and CDR2 FQNEAQ (reference sequence). V gave up 2 bases and J gave up 3 bases, with 7 bases separating them. The template for TCR beta VDJ and CDR3 sequence profiling was genomic DNA. TCRdb itself ran the reads through MiXCR, one entry per CDR3 protein. The sample has tens of thousands of distinct CDR3 sequences; 63% are singletons. Input material: sorted CD4+, CD8+, or CD8+CD57+ T cells (not recorded which) from PBMCs. The chain combines TRBV7-9 with TRBJ1-1; a weak D match, TRBD1 (5 bases). This TCR came from a human donor with aplastic anemia. The CDR3 reads CASSLSRDTEAFF. Here the CDR3 DNA reads TGTGCCAGCAGCTTAAGCAGGGACACTGAAGCTTTCTTT.